The present T cell receptor beta chain was sequenced within a study of blood T cells in healthy people across ages (dated by TCRdb to the mid-2010s). With respect to the entire study: In model experiments, roughly one uniquely barcoded TCR beta cDNA molecule per two T cells was captured by template switching. The study measured age-related changes in TCR beta repertoire diversity using deep sequencing normalized with unique cDNA molecular identifiers. Four age groups were formed from the donors: young (average roughly 16 years), middle-aged (more than 35), aged (62) and long-lived (less than 85). Donors of different ages were randomly distributed across sequencing lanes to avoid experimental bias. Using the same blood draw, the study looked at two additional independent replicas of 1 million unique cDNA reads for two donors, one aged 18 to 30 and the other aged 80 or older. Beyond this particular receptor, the publication reports: The percentage of naive T cells measured by flow cytometry correlated strongly with observed TCR beta diversity. As age increased, observed TCR beta diversity per million T cells dropped in a roughly linear way, and a significant reduction was already evident by age roughly 36. Estimates of total diversity based on one million sequenced T cells were considered lower bounds and underestimates. Bulk unsorted PBMC profiling prevented conclusive comparison of naive and antigen-experienced compartments. The CMV infection status of donors was not known, potentially confounding age-related changes in expanded clonotypes. Compared with the aged group, the long-lived group had more naive CD4+ T cells, fewer expanded clones and increased TCR diversity, suggesting age selection.

The donors were roughly 38 Caucasian individuals from Russia, aged roughly 6 to 90 years, who were systemically healthy. Approximately 9.7 milliliters of peripheral blood were drawn from each donor into EDTA-treated Vacutainer tubes. Ficoll-Paque density-gradient centrifugation was used to isolate PBMCs, with at least 6 million obtained per sample. Trizol reagent was used to extract total RNA from the PBMCs, yielding at least 5 micrograms per sample. The percentages of naive CD45RAhigh/CD27high T cells were determined by flow cytometry on a PBMC aliquot from every donor. The library was obtained by 5' RACE. Sequencing used an Illumina HiSeq 2500. A second PCR of roughly 6 to 11 cycles was performed with a sample-barcoded 5' primer and a J-beta primer mix. A unique molecular identifier was introduced onto each TCR beta cDNA molecule by a template-switch 5' adaptor carrying 12 random nucleotides. Each sample yielded at least 2.5 million CDR3-containing paired-end reads. First-strand cDNA synthesis was performed from all RNA using the Mint cDNA synthesis kit, with priming by a TRBC-specific oligonucleotide. All cDNA was treated with uracil-DNA glycosylase and then went through a first 18-cycle PCR with the universal primers M1SS and BC2_uni_R. Turning to the authors' computational methods: For normalization, 1 million high-quality reads, each with a distinct molecular identifier, were randomly selected from each sample. Instead of being binned into consensus sequences, reads with shared molecular identifiers were discarded. MiTCR, run with a Q25 quality threshold and the strictest error-elimination algorithm, handled CDR3 identification, clonotype clustering and error correction. A nonparametric unseen species model with Euler transformation was used to estimate lower-bound total TCR beta diversity. TCRdb reanalyzed the raw reads on its own, using fastp at Q25 for trimming and MiXCR for clone calling, and kept in-frame beta chains. Each CDR3 protein appears once, grouped with its most common genes and DNA. TCRdb, not the authors, supplied the V and J calls. Recorded for this sample are about 1.5 million distinct CDR3 sequences; roughly 43% of them occurred a single time. About 4.1% of the sample comes from the top ten.

Points on this clonotype: Its antigen is still unknown. Base qualities are not at hand, and no much larger clone is one base apart.

Taken from cysteine to phenylalanine, the CDR3 has 13 residues. Only the CDR3 region is kept as DNA, spanning 39 bases read in frame from base 1. V drops 5 bases and J drops 5 bases, leaving 13 bases in between. The germline V gene (reference sequence) specifies MNHEY as CDR1 and SMNVEV as CDR2. The sample comprised blood. The TCR sequence derives from a woman aged 18-29 years in good health. Recombination connected TRBV27 to TRBJ2-7; perhaps TRBD1 is the D gene, with 6 bases matching. The CDR3 protein sequence reads: CASSDIRGDEQYF. Here is the DNA: TGTGCCAGCAGTGACATCAGGGGAGACGAGCAGTACTTC.